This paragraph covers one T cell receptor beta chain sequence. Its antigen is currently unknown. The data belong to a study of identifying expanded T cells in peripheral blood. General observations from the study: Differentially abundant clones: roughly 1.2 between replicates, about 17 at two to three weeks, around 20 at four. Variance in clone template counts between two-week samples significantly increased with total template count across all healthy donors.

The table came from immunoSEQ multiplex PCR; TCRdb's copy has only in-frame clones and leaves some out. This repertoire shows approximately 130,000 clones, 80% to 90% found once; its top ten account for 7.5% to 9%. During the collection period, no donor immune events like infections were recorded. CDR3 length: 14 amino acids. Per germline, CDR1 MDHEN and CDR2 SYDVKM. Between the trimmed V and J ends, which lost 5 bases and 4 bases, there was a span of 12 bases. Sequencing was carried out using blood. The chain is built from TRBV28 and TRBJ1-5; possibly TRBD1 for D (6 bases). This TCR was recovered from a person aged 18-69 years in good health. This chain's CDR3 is CASSRTGLNQPQHF. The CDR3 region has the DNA TGTGCCAGCAGTAGAACAGGGTTAAATCAGCCCCAGCATTTT.